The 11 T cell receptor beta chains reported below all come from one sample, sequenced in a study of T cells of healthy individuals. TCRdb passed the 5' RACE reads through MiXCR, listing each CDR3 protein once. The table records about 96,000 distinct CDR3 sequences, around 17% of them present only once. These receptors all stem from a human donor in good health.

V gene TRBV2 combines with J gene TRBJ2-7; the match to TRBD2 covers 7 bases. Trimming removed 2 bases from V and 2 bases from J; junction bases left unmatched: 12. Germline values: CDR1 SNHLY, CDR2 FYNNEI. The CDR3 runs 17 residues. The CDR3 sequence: CASSERRSRLAAYEQYF. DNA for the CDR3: TGTGCCAGCAGTGAAAGAAGGTCGCGCCTAGCGGCCTACGAGCAGTACTTC.

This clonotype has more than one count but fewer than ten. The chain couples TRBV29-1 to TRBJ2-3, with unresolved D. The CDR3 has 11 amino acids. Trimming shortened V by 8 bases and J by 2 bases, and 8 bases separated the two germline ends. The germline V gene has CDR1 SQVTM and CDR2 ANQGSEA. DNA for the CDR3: TGCAGCTTTTGCTTCACAGATACGCAGTATTTT. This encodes CSFCFTDTQYF.

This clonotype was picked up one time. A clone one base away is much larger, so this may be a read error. CDR3 in amino acids: CASSEAQVAGNEQFF. CDR3 bases: TGTGCCAGCAGTGAAGCACAGGTGGCCGGCAATGAGCAGTTCTTC. The chain is built from TRBV2 and TRBJ2-1; TRBD1 might be the D (5 bases). This CDR3 region has 15 residues. Trimming took off 0 bases at V and 6 bases at J, with 12 bases between the two ends. CDR1 and CDR2 (germline): SNHLY, FYNNEI.

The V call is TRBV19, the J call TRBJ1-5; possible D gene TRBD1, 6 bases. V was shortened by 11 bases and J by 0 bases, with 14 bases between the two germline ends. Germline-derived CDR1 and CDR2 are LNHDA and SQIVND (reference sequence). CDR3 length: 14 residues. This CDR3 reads CAGYSGASNQPQHF. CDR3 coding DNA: TGTGCCGGGTACTCAGGGGCTAGCAATCAGCCCCAGCATTTT. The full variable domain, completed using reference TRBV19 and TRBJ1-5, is DGGITQSPKYLFRKEGQNVTLSCEQNLNHDAMYWYRQDPGQGLRLIYYSQIVNDFQKGDIAEGYSVSREKKESFPLTVTSAQKNPTAFYLCAGYSGASNQPQHFGDGTRLSIL.

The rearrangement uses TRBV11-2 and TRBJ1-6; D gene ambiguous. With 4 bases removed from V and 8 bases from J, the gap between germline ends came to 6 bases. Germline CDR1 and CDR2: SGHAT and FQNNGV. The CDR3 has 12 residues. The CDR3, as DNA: TGTGCCAGCAGCTCAGGAGATTCACCCCTCCACTTT. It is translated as CASSSGDSPLHF.

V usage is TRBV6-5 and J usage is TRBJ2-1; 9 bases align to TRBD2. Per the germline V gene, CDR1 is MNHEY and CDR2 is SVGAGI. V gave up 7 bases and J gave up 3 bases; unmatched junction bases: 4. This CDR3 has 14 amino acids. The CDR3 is CASTGAGGYNEQFF. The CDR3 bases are TGTGCCAGCACCGGAGCGGGGGGCTACAATGAGCAGTTCTTC.

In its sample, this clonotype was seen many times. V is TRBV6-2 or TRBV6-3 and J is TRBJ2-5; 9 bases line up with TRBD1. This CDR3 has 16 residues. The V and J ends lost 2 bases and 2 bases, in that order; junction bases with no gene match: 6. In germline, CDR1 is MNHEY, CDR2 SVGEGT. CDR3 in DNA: TGTGCCAGCAGTTACGGCCCGGGACAGGGACAAGAGACCCAGTACTTC. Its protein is CASSYGPGQGQETQYF.

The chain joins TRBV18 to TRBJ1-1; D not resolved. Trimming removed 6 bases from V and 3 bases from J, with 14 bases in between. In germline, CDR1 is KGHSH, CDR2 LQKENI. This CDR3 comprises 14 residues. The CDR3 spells CASSQTDWDTEAFF. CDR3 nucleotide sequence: TGTGCCAGCTCGCAGACGGACTGGGACACTGAAGCTTTCTTT. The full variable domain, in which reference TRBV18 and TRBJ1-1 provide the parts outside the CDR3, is NAGVMQNPRHLVRRRGQEARLRCSPMKGHSHVYWYRQLPEEGLKFMVYLQKENIIDESGMPKERFSAEFPKEGPSILRIQQVVRGDSAAYFCASSQTDWDTEAFFGQGTRLTVV.

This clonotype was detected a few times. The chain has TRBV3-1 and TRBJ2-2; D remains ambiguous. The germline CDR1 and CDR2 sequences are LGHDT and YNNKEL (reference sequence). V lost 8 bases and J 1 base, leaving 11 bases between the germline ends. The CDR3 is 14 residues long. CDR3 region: CASGRQVNTGELFF. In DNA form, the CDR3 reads TGTGCCAGCGGACGGCAGGTGAACACCGGGGAGCTGTTTTTT.

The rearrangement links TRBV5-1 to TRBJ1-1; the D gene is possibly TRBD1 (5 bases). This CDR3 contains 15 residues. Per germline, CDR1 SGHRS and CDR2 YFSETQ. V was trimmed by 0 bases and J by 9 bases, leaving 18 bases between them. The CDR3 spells CASSLVAQGSTKAFF. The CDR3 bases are TGCGCCAGCAGCTTGGTAGCTCAGGGAAGTACTAAAGCTTTCTTT.

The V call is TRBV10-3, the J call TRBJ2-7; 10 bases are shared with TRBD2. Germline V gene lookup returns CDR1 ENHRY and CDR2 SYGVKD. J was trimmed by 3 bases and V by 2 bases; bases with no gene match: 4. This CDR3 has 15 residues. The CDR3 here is CAISERASGSYEQYF. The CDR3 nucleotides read TGTGCCATCAGTGAGAGGGCTAGCGGGAGCTACGAGCAGTACTTC.